The 25 T cell receptor beta chains below come from one sample, sequenced in a study of tumor-infiltrating lymphocytes in primary liver carcinoma. Total RNA (roughly 530 ng) served as template for TCR beta cDNA synthesis primed by a constant-region primer. Three rounds of nested multiplex PCR with slightly modified ARM-PCR produced TCR beta libraries. Two initial PCR rounds of about 11 cycles each paired TRBV1-TRBV30 forward primers with a C-beta reverse primer. TCRdb re-derived calls from the multiplex PCR reads in MiXCR, one entry per CDR3 protein. The sample lists some 130,000 distinct CDR3 sequences, around 70% seen once, with roughly 8.1% in the top ten. Without any cell sorting, roughly 18-31 mg of bulk tissue yielded co-extracted RNA and DNA. The material sequenced was tumor-adjacent normal liver tissue. These TCRs come from a woman aged 60-75 years with primary liver carcinoma and hepatitis B virus infection.

The chain employs TRBV7-9 and TRBJ2-1, with a possible D match to TRBD2 (6 bases). Per germline, CDR1 SEHNR and CDR2 FQNEAQ (reference sequence). The CDR3 extends over 15 amino acids. V was clipped by 5 bases and J by 4 bases, with 15 bases between them. DNA for the CDR3: TGTGCCAGCAGCCCAGGGACTCACCCTTACAATGAGCAGTTCTTC. Translation: CASSPGTHPYNEQFF.

This clonotype was observed a single time. An end of the junction does not agree with germline; a read error may underlie this. This sequence joins TRBV12-3 or TRBV12-4 and TRBJ2-3; TRBD2 agrees at 7 bases. CDR3 length: 18 residues. The CDR3: CVSRDGTNGRWSTDTQYF. The CDR3 nucleotides read TGTGTCAGCAGGGATGGGACTAACGGGAGGTGGAGCACAGATACGCAGTATTTT.

This clonotype was observed at least ten times. V is TRBV5-1 and J is TRBJ2-1; 10 bases align to TRBD2. The CDR3 consists of 15 residues. Germline trimming cut 5 bases from V and 5 bases from J; bases unmatched to any gene: 7. CDR1 and CDR2 (germline): SGHRS, YFSETQ. CDR3 residues: CASRWIAGGNNEQFF. In nucleotides, the CDR3 is TGCGCCAGCAGATGGATAGCGGGAGGTAACAATGAGCAGTTCTTC. Filled out from reference TRBV5-1 and TRBJ2-1, the complete variable domain reads KAGVTQTPRYLIKTRGQQVTLSCSPISGHRSVSWYQQTPGQGLQFLFEYFSETQRNKGNFPGRFSGRQFSNSRSEMNVSTLELGDSALYLCASRWIAGGNNEQFFGPGTRLTVL.

This clonotype was observed many times. V gene TRBV6-2 or TRBV6-3 combines with J gene TRBJ2-7, with D unresolved. V lost 5 bases to trimming and J lost 5 bases, with 10 bases between them. Germline V lookup: CDR1 MNHEY, CDR2 SVGEGT. This CDR3 comprises 12 residues. The CDR3 sequence is CASSQGRNEQYF. CDR3 sequence (DNA): TGTGCCAGCAGTCAAGGAAGGAACGAGCAGTACTTC.

A note on this clonotype: At one of its ends the junction is not consistent with the germline gene, which may arise from a read error. V gene TRBV29-1 combines with J gene TRBJ2-1; 9 nucleotides align to TRBD2. Germline V gene sequence: CDR1 SQVTM, CDR2 ANQGSEA. CDR3 size: 17 residues. DNA for the CDR3: TGCAGCGTTGTTTGGCCAGCGGGAGGCCTCCACTACAATGAGCATTTCTTC. This codes for CSVVWPAGGLHYNEHFF.

This clonotype was found many times. This sequence joins TRBV12-3 or TRBV12-4 and TRBJ1-6; 9 positions agree with TRBD1. Trimming removed 5 bases from V and 6 bases from J; junction bases left unmatched: 2. The CDR3 spans 14 residues. The chain's CDR3 is CASSDRGGNSPLHF. CDR3 sequence (DNA): TGTGCCAGCAGTGACAGGGGGGGTAATTCACCCCTCCACTTT.

Ten or more counts support this clonotype. J is TRBJ2-3 and V is TRBV10-3; D is unresolved. V gave up 2 bases and J gave up 0 bases, with 9 bases separating them. The germline CDR1 and CDR2 sequences are ENHRY and SYGVKD. The CDR3 runs to 15 residues. CDR3 sequence (DNA): TGTGCCATCAGTGAGCCCCGCGTTAGCACAGATACGCAGTATTTT. It translates to CAISEPRVSTDTQYF.

This chain connects TRBV10-3 to TRBJ2-1; TRBD2 aligns across 8 bases. The CDR3 consists of 16 residues. Germline V CDR1 and CDR2: ENHRY, SYGVKD. J gave up 4 bases and V 4 bases, and 9 bases lay outside the gene matches. CDR3 nucleotide sequence: TGTGCCATCAGTGTTTCGAGCGGGAGTGTATACAATGAGCAGTTCTTC. Its translation: CAISVSSGSVYNEQFF.

Regarding this clonotype: This may arise from a read error, as a much more abundant clone is one base away. V is TRBV28 and J is TRBJ2-5, with D possibly matching TRBD2 (6 bases). The CDR3 covers 17 residues. CDR1 is MDHEN and CDR2 is SYDVKM in the germline V gene. Trimming cost V 3 bases and J 1 base, with 18 bases left between them. The CDR3 here is CASSLGPTGSLQETQYF. CDR3 sequence (DNA): TGTGCCAGCAGTTTGGGCCCGACCGGGAGTCTCCAAGAGACCCAGTACTTC.

Concerning this clonotype itself: A much larger clone differs from this one at a single base, so this may be a read error. The V call is TRBV7-9, the J call TRBJ2-7; 13 bases are a match to TRBD2. Germline trimming cut 5 bases from V and 6 bases from J; bases unmatched to any gene: 16. The CDR3 spans 18 residues. In germline, CDR1 is SEHNR, CDR2 FQNEAQ (reference sequence). The CDR3 spells CASSPNRTLAGGSSEQYF. The CDR3 DNA reads as TGTGCCAGCAGCCCCAACCGAACACTAGCGGGAGGGTCTAGCGAGCAGTACTTC.

In this sample, this clonotype turned up a few times. The CDR3 reads CASSLTPEGEAQYF. In nucleotides, the CDR3 is TGTGCCAGCAGCTTGACCCCGGAGGGGGAGGCCCAGTACTTC. The genes are TRBV11-2 and TRBJ2-5; tentatively, D is TRBD1 or TRBD2 (6 bases each). The CDR3 loop spans 14 amino acids. Germline-derived CDR1 and CDR2 are SGHAT and FQNNGV. V was trimmed by 3 bases and J by 9 bases, leaving 17 bases between them. Full variable domain (missing parts from reference TRBV11-2 and TRBJ2-5): EAGVAQSPRYKIIEKRQSVAFWCNPISGHATLYWYQQILGQGPKLLIQFQNNGVVDDSQLPKDRFSAERLKGVDSTLKIQPAKLEDSAVYLCASSLTPEGEAQYFGPGTRLLVL.

For this clonotype: No conserved phenylalanine or tryptophan ends this CDR3, so it is likely a read error. CDR3 in DNA: TGTGTCAGCAGTCTCCGGGACTACACCGGGGAGCTGTTTTTA. This codes for CVSSLRDYTGELFL. The chain couples TRBV12-3 or TRBV12-4 to TRBJ2-2; TRBD2 might be the D (6 bases). This CDR3 has 14 residues.

V gene TRBV29-1 combines with J gene TRBJ2-2; 7 bases are a match to TRBD1. This CDR3 has 17 amino acids. Germline V lookup: CDR1 SQVTM, CDR2 ANQGSEA. Trimming at V came to 5 bases and at J to 5 bases, leaving 17 bases not matched to a gene. The CDR3 DNA follows: TGCAGCGTTTCTGCCGGGACAGTTGCATACGGGACCGGGGAGCTGTTTTTT. The encoded protein is CSVSAGTVAYGTGELFF.

A remark on this clonotype: Mismatch with germline at one junction end may stem from a read error. The rearrangement uses TRBV11-3 and TRBJ2-7, with D possibly being TRBD1 or TRBD2 (5 bases each). Per germline, CDR1 SGHNT and CDR2 YENEEA. The CDR3 runs to 15 residues. The CDR3 sequence: CANSLVGTANYEQYF. The CDR3 DNA follows: TGTGCCAACAGCTTAGTTGGGACGGCCAACTACGAGCAGTATTTC.

This clonotype is medium-sized in the sample. V is TRBV11-2 and J is TRBJ2-1; D might be TRBD1 (6 bases). Trimming cost V 2 bases and J 6 bases, with 11 bases left between them. The CDR3 totals 14 residues. CDR1 and CDR2 (germline): SGHAT, FQNNGV. The CDR3 loop reads CASSLTGWPNEQFF. CDR3 DNA: TGTGCCAGCAGCTTAACAGGGTGGCCCAATGAGCAGTTCTTC.

This clonotype was counted at least ten times. The chain employs TRBV11-2 and TRBJ1-4; D may be TRBD1 (5 bases). This CDR3 region has 12 residues. Trimming removed 5 bases at V and 10 bases at J, with 11 bases between. Germline loops: CDR1 SGHAT, CDR2 FQNNGV. The CDR3 DNA sequence: TGTGCCAGCAGCCCCTGGGGGGGAAAACTGTTTTTT. Amino acids: CASSPWGGKLFF.

Worth noting for this clonotype: Sequence at one end of the junction differs from germline and may be a read error. The chain links TRBV19 to TRBJ1-3; TRBD1 is a possible D gene (6 bases). Germline V gene data show CDR1 as LNHDA and CDR2 as SQIVND (reference sequence). There are 15 residues in the CDR3. This chain's CDR3 is CASKPSGHSGNIIYF. CDR3 DNA sequence: TGTGCCAGTAAACCTTCGGGACACTCTGGAAACATCATATATTTT.

For this clonotype: The germline gene is not matched at one end of the junction; a read error may be the cause. V is TRBV11-2 and J is TRBJ2-5; 7 bases are shared with TRBD2. Germline V gives CDR1 SGHAT, CDR2 FQNNGV. The CDR3 is 16 amino acids. Here the CDR3 DNA reads TGTACCAGCAGCCTAGGATCGGCTAGCGGACAAGAGACCCAGTACTTC. Translating gives CTSSLGSASGQETQYF.

The count of this clonotype is one. This sequence may be a read error, since a much larger clone differs from it by one base. The chain carries TRBV7-9 and TRBJ2-4; tentatively, D is TRBD1 (5 bases). The CDR3 is 20 amino acids. CDR1 is SEHNR and CDR2 is FQNEAQ in the germline V gene (reference sequence). V dropped 5 bases and J dropped 2 bases, with 28 bases sitting between them. The DNA for the CDR3 is TGTGCCAGCAGCGTCAAAGGAGATGACCGACAGCGTGAGACCAAAAACATTCAGTACTTC. It codes for CASSVKGDDRQRETKNIQYF.

To note about this clonotype: A much larger clone differs by one base, so this may be a read error. This chain connects TRBV30 to TRBJ2-7; no clear D. The V end was cut by 4 bases, the J end by 0 bases, with 13 bases between. This CDR3 has 14 amino acids. Germline CDR1 and CDR2: GTSNPN and SVGIG (reference sequence). CDR3 in amino acids: CAWMPDRTSYEQYF. The DNA of the CDR3 is TGTGCCTGGATGCCTGACCGGACCTCCTACGAGCAGTACTTC.

This clonotype has a handful of counts. In this CDR3 the conserved last residue, phenylalanine or tryptophan, is missing, so a read error is likely. The chain carries TRBV5-1 and TRBJ2-7, with 7 bases matching TRBD2. V shed 3 bases and J 6 bases; nucleotides not matched to a gene: 6. The CDR3 is made up of 13 amino acids. Germline values: CDR1 SGHRS, CDR2 YFSETQ. CDR3 sequence reads: CASSSTSSTEQYL. CDR3 in DNA: TGCGCCAGCAGCTCGACTAGCTCCACCGAGCAGTACCTC.

Concerning this clonotype: Being one base from a much bigger clone, this may be a read error. The V and J genes are TRBV28 and TRBJ2-7, with TRBD2 as a possible D gene (5 bases). Trimming removed 6 bases from V and 2 bases from J, with 11 bases in between. The CDR3 contains 13 residues. Germline lookup yields CDR1 MDHEN and CDR2 SYDVKM. CDR3 bases: TGTGCCAGCAGGGCGCCACTAGCCTACGAGCAGTACTTC. Its protein product is CASRAPLAYEQYF.

This clonotype is labeled medium-sized. The chain recombines TRBV11-2 with TRBJ1-6, with TRBD1 matching over 8 bases. J was trimmed by 4 bases and V by 4 bases; bases with no gene match: 6. Germline lookup yields CDR1 SGHAT and CDR2 FQNNGV. The CDR3 length is 16 residues. As DNA, the CDR3 is TGTGCCAGCAGCTCAACACGGACAGGGTATAATTCACCCCTCCACTTT. Translating it yields CASSSTRTGYNSPLHF. The variable domain in full, completed from reference TRBV11-2 and TRBJ1-6, reads EAGVAQSPRYKIIEKRQSVAFWCNPISGHATLYWYQQILGQGPKLLIQFQNNGVVDDSQLPKDRFSAERLKGVDSTLKIQPAKLEDSAVYLCASSSTRTGYNSPLHFGNGTRLTVT.

A word on this clonotype: This could be a read error, since a much larger clone is one nucleotide away. The V gene is TRBV30, the J gene TRBJ2-7, with D tentatively TRBD1 (6 bases). Germline assignment: CDR1 GTSNPN and CDR2 SVGIG (reference sequence). The CDR3 length is 15 residues. The CDR3 loop is CVWGSTWGRATEQYF. In DNA, the CDR3 is TGTGTCTGGGGGTCGACCTGGGGGCGAGCCACCGAGCAGTACTTC.

Remarks on this clonotype: An end of the junction differs from the germline gene, which may be a read error. The J gene is TRBJ1-1, the V gene TRBV5-4, with D unclear. Germline V gene sequence: CDR1 SGHNT, CDR2 YYREEE (reference sequence). The CDR3 contains 14 residues. The CDR3 DNA reads as TGTGCCAGCATCTTGAGGTACTTGAACACTGAAGCTATCTTT. This encodes CASILRYLNTEAIF.